The 32 T cell receptor beta chains in this list originate from one sample, sequenced in a study of shared clonotypes between healthy human individuals. TCRdb keeps only in-frame clones here, not all; method: immunoSEQ multiplex PCR. The sample contains 450,000 to 550,000 clones, 60% to 85% of which appear only once. Sequenced material: PBMCs. The receptors shown here come from a woman aged 40 to 50 in good health. Some clones in this sample may be carry-over from other donors' samples.

The V gene is TRBV11-2, the J gene TRBJ2-5; D is unresolved. Looked up from germline, CDR1 is SGHAT and CDR2 is FQNNGV. The V end was cut by 2 bases, the J end by 5 bases, with 6 bases between. The CDR3 consists of 12 residues. This CDR3 reads CASSLNRETQYF. CDR3 bases: TGTGCCAGCAGCTTAAACCGGGAGACCCAGTACTTC.

This chain joins TRBV27 and TRBJ2-3; a possible D gene is TRBD1 (6 bases). The germline V gene encodes CDR1 MNHEY and CDR2 SMNVEV (reference sequence). Trimming left V 6 bases short and J 6 bases short, with 13 bases between. The CDR3 is 13 residues long. The chain's CDR3 is CASRPNQGDTQYF. The CDR3 coding sequence is TGTGCCAGCAGGCCGAACCAGGGGGATACGCAGTATTTT.

This clone was found many times. The chain uses TRBV5-6 and TRBJ1-3; 9 bases fit TRBD1. Trimming at V came to 4 bases and at J to 3 bases, leaving 5 bases not matched to a gene. Germline CDR1 SGHDT, CDR2 YYEEEE. The CDR3 has 15 amino acids. CDR3 sequence: CASSPDRGYGNTIYF. CDR3 in DNA: TGTGCCAGCAGCCCGGACAGGGGATATGGAAACACCATATATTTT. Full variable domain (missing parts from reference TRBV5-6 and TRBJ1-3): DAGVTQSPTHLIKTRGQQVTLRCSPKSGHDTVSWYQQALGQGPQFIFQYYEEEERQRGNFPDRFSGHQFPNYSSELNVNALLLGDSALYLCASSPDRGYGNTIYFGEGSWLTVV.

The chain carries TRBV10-3 and TRBJ1-2, with TRBD1 as a possible D gene (5 bases). Germline V lookup: CDR1 ENHRY, CDR2 SYGVKD. The germline V and J ends were trimmed by 3 bases and 4 bases, with 9 bases remaining between them. CDR3 length: 13 residues. For the CDR3, the DNA is TGTGCCATCAGTGATTTTGGGGGCTATGGCTACACCTTC. This gives the protein CAISDFGGYGYTF.

V usage is TRBV2 and J usage is TRBJ1-3; D may be TRBD1 (5 bases). Trimming stripped 0 bases from V and 2 bases from J, with 8 bases between. CDR1 is SNHLY, CDR2 FYNNEI, per germline. The CDR3 is made up of 15 amino acids. The CDR3 DNA follows: TGTGCCAGCAGTGAAGCGTTGGGGGCTGGAAACACCATATATTTT. Protein: CASSEALGAGNTIYF.

The rearrangement uses TRBV2 and TRBJ1-4; 12 nucleotides agree with TRBD1. V gave up 6 bases and J gave up 8 bases; unmatched junction bases: 4. Germline CDR1 and CDR2: SNHLY and FYNNEI. The CDR3 loop spans 14 amino acids. CDR3 protein: CASRSGQGAEKLFF. The DNA of the CDR3 is TGTGCCAGCAGGTCGGGACAGGGGGCGGAAAAACTGTTTTTT.

The genes are TRBV5-1 and TRBJ1-4, with D possibly TRBD1 on 5 matching bases. V was shortened by 4 bases and J by 3 bases, with 7 bases between the two germline ends. The CDR3 runs to 13 residues. The germline V gene encodes CDR1 SGHRS and CDR2 YFSETQ. As DNA, the CDR3 is TGCGCCAGCAGCGGGGGGGCTAATGAAAAACTGTTTTTT. Residues: CASSGGANEKLFF.

This rearrangement joins TRBV27 to TRBJ2-1; D gene unclear. The germline V gene has CDR1 MNHEY and CDR2 SMNVEV (reference sequence). The CDR3 covers 15 residues. Trimming cost V 5 bases and J 2 bases, with 13 bases left between them. The CDR3 DNA sequence: TGTGCCAGCAGTCCAATCACGGCCGCCTACAATGAGCAGTTCTTC. Translation: CASSPITAAYNEQFF.

J is TRBJ1-2 and V is TRBV28, with D perhaps matching TRBD1 (6 bases). The germline gives CDR1 MDHEN, CDR2 SYDVKM. Trimming took off 2 bases at V and 4 bases at J, with 8 bases between the two ends. This CDR3 region has 13 residues. CDR3 sequence: CASSLDRIYGYTF. The CDR3 DNA sequence: TGTGCCAGCAGTTTAGACAGGATCTATGGCTACACCTTC.

V and J are TRBV5-1 and TRBJ2-7; no firm D call. The CDR3 is made up of 14 amino acids. V lost 0 bases, J lost 7 bases, and 14 bases lay in between. CDR1 and CDR2 from the germline V gene are SGHRS and YFSETQ. The CDR3 protein is CASSLVLATGEQYF. CDR3 sequence (DNA): TGCGCCAGCAGCTTGGTATTAGCTACGGGTGAGCAGTACTTC.

This clone was counted a few times. V is TRBV28 and J is TRBJ1-2; D is possibly TRBD1 (6 bases). The CDR3 contains 12 residues. V dropped 4 bases and J dropped 8 bases, with 11 bases sitting between them. The germline V gene encodes CDR1 MDHEN and CDR2 SYDVKM. The CDR3 sequence is CASSSGTKGYTF. In DNA form, the CDR3 reads TGTGCCAGCAGTTCCGGGACAAAAGGCTACACCTTC.

This rearrangement joins TRBV7-2 to TRBJ2-5; 7 nucleotides agree with TRBD2. This CDR3 is built from 13 residues. V lost 6 bases, J lost 5 bases, and 6 bases stayed unmatched. Per the germline V gene, CDR1 is SGHTA and CDR2 is FQGNSA. DNA of the CDR3: TGTGCCAGCAGGGTAGCGGGTGGGGAGACCCAGTACTTC. It is translated as CASRVAGGETQYF.

The chain employs TRBV18 and TRBJ2-7; no clear D gene. This CDR3 comprises 12 residues. The V end lost 6 bases, the J end lost 6 bases, and 12 bases lay between the germline ends. CDR1 and CDR2 from the germline V gene are KGHSH and LQKENI. The CDR3: CASSQSVAEQYF. CDR3 nucleotides: TGTGCCAGCTCCCAAAGCGTTGCCGAGCAGTACTTC.

This clone was found a few times. In DNA form, the CDR3 reads TGTGCCAGCAGTGAGGGACCAGCGGGAGGCACAGATACGCAGTATTTT. This encodes CASSEGPAGGTDTQYF. The rearrangement uses TRBV6-1 and TRBJ2-3; 8 bases map to TRBD2. The CDR3 is made up of 16 amino acids. The germline gives CDR1 MNHNS, CDR2 SASEGT. Trimming at V came to 3 bases and at J to 1 base, leaving 6 bases not matched to a gene.

This clone has a single count. The chain combines TRBV29-1 with TRBJ2-7, with D perhaps matching TRBD1 (6 bases). This CDR3 is 13 amino acids long. The germline V gene encodes CDR1 SQVTM and CDR2 ANQGSEA. V was cut by 0 bases and J by 7 bases, with 13 bases left in between. CDR3 DNA: TGCAGCGTTGAAGAGGTTCAGGGGAGTGAGCAGTACTTC. Translated: CSVEEVQGSEQYF.

Comments on this clone: Other DNA variants within this sample encode the same CDR3. The J gene is TRBJ2-7, the V gene TRBV5-1, with TRBD1 matching over 9 bases. Germline CDR1 is SGHRS and CDR2 is YFSETQ. CDR3 size: 14 residues. V lost 4 bases, J lost 4 bases, and 6 bases stayed unmatched. The CDR3 nucleotides read TGCGCCAGCAGCCCGAGGGACAGGGCTTACGAGCAGTACTTC. Its translation is CASSPRDRAYEQYF.

Notes on this clone: Other nucleotide sequences from this sample produce the same CDR3. The V call is TRBV6-6, the J call TRBJ2-7; TRBD1 matches 7 bases. Trimming at V came to 6 bases and at J to 2 bases, leaving 4 bases not matched to a gene. Germline lookup yields CDR1 MNHNY and CDR2 SVGAGI (reference sequence). The CDR3 length is 13 residues. The CDR3 coding sequence is TGTGCCAGCAGCCCCGGGACAGCCTACGAGCAGTACTTC. Amino acid sequence: CASSPGTAYEQYF.

For this clone: A junction boundary mismatches the germline segment, possibly from a read error. The chain is built from TRBV27 and TRBJ2-7; TRBD2 matches at 9 bases. CDR3 size: 9 residues. Per germline, CDR1 MNHEY and CDR2 SMNVEV (reference sequence). In DNA, the CDR3 is TGTGCCTGGGGGACTAGCACGCACTTC. Translation: CAWGTSTHF.

This CDR3 reads CASSPSRLARTDTQYF. CDR3 coding DNA: TGTGCCAGCAGCCCTTCAAGACTAGCAAGGACAGATACGCAGTATTTT. The chain joins TRBV5-4 to TRBJ2-3, with 7 bases lining up with TRBD2. The V and J ends lost 4 bases and 3 bases, in that order; junction bases with no gene match: 11. CDR1 and CDR2 from the germline V gene are SGHNT and YYREEE (reference sequence). The CDR3 runs 16 residues.

This clone was detected ten times or more. The chain combines TRBV7-9 with TRBJ2-1; D uncertain. The germline V gene encodes CDR1 SEHNR and CDR2 FQNEAQ (reference sequence). The CDR3 length is 15 residues. V was trimmed by 3 bases and J by 2 bases, leaving 11 bases between them. As DNA, the CDR3 is TGTGCCAGCAGCTTGCTCGCCGGTACCTACAATGAGCAGTTCTTC. This sequence encodes CASSLLAGTYNEQFF. The full variable domain, rest sourced from reference TRBV7-9 and TRBJ2-1, is DTGVSQNPRHKITKRGQNVTFRCDPISEHNRLYWYRQTLGQGPEFLTYFQNEAQLEKSRLLSDRFSAERPKGSFSTLEIQRTEQGDSAMYLCASSLLAGTYNEQFFGPGTRLTVL.

The chain links TRBV7-2 to TRBJ1-2; tentatively, D is TRBD1 (6 bases). The CDR3 totals 14 residues. V lost 3 bases and J 6 bases, leaving 14 bases between the germline ends. Germline V gives CDR1 SGHTA, CDR2 FQGNSA. DNA for the CDR3: TGTGCCAGCAGCTTCCCTACAGGGACTGATGGCTACACCTTC. This translates into CASSFPTGTDGYTF. The whole variable domain, remainder taken from reference TRBV7-2 and TRBJ1-2, is GAGVSQSPSNKVTEKGKDVELRCDPISGHTALYWYRQSLGQGLEFLIYFQGNSAPDKSGLPSDRFSAERTGGSVSTLTIQRTQQEDSAVYLCASSFPTGTDGYTFGSGTRLTVV.

This chain joins TRBV5-1 and TRBJ1-6; D gene unclear. The CDR3 is made up of 14 amino acids. CDR1 is SGHRS, CDR2 YFSETQ, per germline. Trimming pared 0 bases from V and 7 bases from J, leaving 8 bases between. CDR3 sequence: CASSLGGRNSPLHF. In DNA form, the CDR3 reads TGCGCCAGCAGCTTGGGGGGTAGGAATTCACCCCTCCACTTT.

The chain couples TRBV10-2 to TRBJ2-5; 8 nucleotides agree with TRBD2. The CDR3 consists of 15 residues. Germline values: CDR1 WSHSY, CDR2 SAAADI. V lost 3 bases to trimming and J lost 0 bases; unmatched junction nucleotides: 3. The DNA for the CDR3 is TGCGCCAGCAGTGATCGAGCGGGGGACCAAGAGACCCAGTACTTC. This sequence encodes CASSDRAGDQETQYF.

CDR3 loop: CAWSATGGEQYF. CDR3 nucleotides: TGTGCCTGGAGTGCGACAGGGGGCGAGCAGTACTTC. The V call is TRBV30, the J call TRBJ2-7, with 9 bases fitting TRBD1. This CDR3 has 12 amino acids. Losses at the gene ends were 1 base for V and 6 bases for J; bases not matched to a gene: 1. The germline gives CDR1 GTSNPN, CDR2 SVGIG (reference sequence). Full variable domain (missing parts from reference TRBV30 and TRBJ2-7): SQTIHQWPATLVQPVGSPLSLECTVEGTSNPNLYWYRQAAGRGLQLLFYSVGIGQISSEVPQNLSASRPQDRQFILSSKKLLLSDSGFYLCAWSATGGEQYFGPGTRLTVT.

This chain connects TRBV19 to TRBJ1-1, with TRBD1 matching 12 bases. V lost 5 bases and J lost 1; bases outside the gene matches: 14. CDR1 and CDR2 from the germline V gene are LNHDA and SQIVND (reference sequence). The CDR3 runs 19 residues. The CDR3 coding sequence is TGTGCCAGTAGTGTTCGCCGGGACAGGGGGCTTGGAAGGAACACTGAAGCTTTCTTT. This gives the protein CASSVRRDRGLGRNTEAFF.

About this clone: Other DNA sequences within the sample encode an identical CDR3. The rearrangement links TRBV28 to TRBJ2-1, with D unresolved. Per the germline V gene, CDR1 is MDHEN and CDR2 is SYDVKM. V dropped 5 bases and J dropped 0 bases, with 8 bases sitting between them. This CDR3 is built from 14 residues. The chain's CDR3 is CASSRTSSYNEQFF. As DNA, the CDR3 is TGTGCCAGCAGTCGGACCTCCTCCTACAATGAGCAGTTCTTC.

This rearrangement joins TRBV30 to TRBJ2-1, with D perhaps matching TRBD2 (6 bases). The CDR3 has 16 residues. Germline lookup yields CDR1 GTSNPN and CDR2 SVGIG (reference sequence). Trimming shortened V by 0 bases and J by 9 bases, and 21 bases separated the two germline ends. The CDR3 bases are TGTGCCTGGAGTGTCCACGGGTCGGGGGAGGTGGGTGAGCAGTTCTTC. Protein: CAWSVHGSGEVGEQFF. The entire variable domain, with the rest obtained from reference TRBV30 and TRBJ2-1, is as follows: SQTIHQWPATLVQPVGSPLSLECTVEGTSNPNLYWYRQAAGRGLQLLFYSVGIGQISSEVPQNLSASRPQDRQFILSSKKLLLSDSGFYLCAWSVHGSGEVGEQFFGPGTRLTVL.

J is TRBJ1-5 and V is TRBV6-5, with unresolved D. Deletions cut 4 bases from V and 0 bases from J, with 10 bases between. This CDR3 comprises 15 residues. In germline, CDR1 is MNHEY, CDR2 SVGAGI. The CDR3: CASSSDGISNQPQHF. Here the CDR3 DNA reads TGTGCCAGCAGTTCCGACGGAATTAGCAATCAGCCCCAGCATTTT.

The gene calls are TRBV5-6 and TRBJ2-6; D remains ambiguous. The length of the CDR3 is 14 residues. CDR1 SGHDT and CDR2 YYEEEE come from the germline V gene. V lost 7 bases and J lost 0, with 8 bases in between. The CDR3 region is CASRSPSGANVLTF. The CDR3 DNA reads as TGTGCCAGCCGCAGTCCCTCTGGGGCCAACGTCCTGACTTTC. The variable domain in full, with the rest retrieved from reference TRBV5-6 and TRBJ2-6, is DAGVTQSPTHLIKTRGQQVTLRCSPKSGHDTVSWYQQALGQGPQFIFQYYEEEERQRGNFPDRFSGHQFPNYSSELNVNALLLGDSALYLCASRSPSGANVLTFGAGSRLTVL.

The chain carries TRBV18 and TRBJ2-5, with 9 nucleotides matching TRBD2. CDR1 KGHSH and CDR2 LQKENI come from the germline V gene. J lost 1 base, V lost 2 bases, and 11 bases had no gene match. The CDR3 runs 18 residues. The CDR3, as DNA: TGTGCCAGCTCACCATTTCTTCTAGCGGGGAACTCCCAAGAGACCCAGTACTTC. As protein: CASSPFLLAGNSQETQYF.

The rearrangement links TRBV18 to TRBJ2-1; D tentatively reads TRBD1 or TRBD2 (5 bases each). The CDR3 contains 17 residues. V was pared by 3 bases and J by 1 base, with 16 bases between. The germline V gene has CDR1 KGHSH and CDR2 LQKENI. The CDR3 DNA is TGTGCCAGCTCACCGGTTCGGGGACGACGGTCCTACAATGAGCAGTTCTTC. Protein sequence: CASSPVRGRRSYNEQFF.

A word on this clone: In the same sample, other DNA sequences code for this CDR3. The V gene is TRBV9, the J gene TRBJ2-7; D may be TRBD1 (5 bases). Trimming stripped 0 bases from V and 1 base from J, with 8 bases between. The CDR3 is 14 residues long. Germline V gene lookup returns CDR1 SGDLS and CDR2 YYNGEE. Here the CDR3 DNA reads TGTGCCAGCAGCGTAGGGGGCCCTTCCTACGAGCAGTACTTC. Translating gives CASSVGGPSYEQYF.